This T cell receptor (beta chain) was identified in a study of T cells in Graves' hyperthyroidism and ophthalmopathy. Using RNA transcripts as the source, TCR beta CDR3 regions were amplified. HTBI primers were used for first-round RT-PCR of the TCR CDR3. TCRdb analysed the multiplex PCR reads with MiXCR anew, one entry per CDR3 protein. Of a few hundred thousand distinct CDR3 sequences listed, roughly 18% were seen once; the top ten hold less than 65%. The receptor comes from a woman aged 50 to 60 with Graves' hyperthyroidism. Input material: blood.

The CDR3 nucleotides read TGTGCCAGCAGCCAAGATTCTTATCAAGAGACCCAGTACTTC. This translates into CASSQDSYQETQYF. The V call is TRBV4-2, the J call TRBJ2-5; D is unresolved. CDR1 is LGHNA and CDR2 is YNFKEQ in the germline V gene. This CDR3 has 14 amino acids. V lost 0 bases, J lost 2 bases, and 7 bases lay in between.